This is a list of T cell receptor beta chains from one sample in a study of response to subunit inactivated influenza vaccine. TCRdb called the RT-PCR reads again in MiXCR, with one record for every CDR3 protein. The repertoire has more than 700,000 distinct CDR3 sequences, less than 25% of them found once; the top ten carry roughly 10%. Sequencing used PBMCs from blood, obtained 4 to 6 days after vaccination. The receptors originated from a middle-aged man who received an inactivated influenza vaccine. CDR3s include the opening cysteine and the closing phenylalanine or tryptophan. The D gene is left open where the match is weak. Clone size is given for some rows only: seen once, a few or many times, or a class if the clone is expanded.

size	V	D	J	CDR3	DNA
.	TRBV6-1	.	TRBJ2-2	CASSEVVTGELFF	TGTGCCAGCAGTGAAGTTGTCACCGGGGAGCTGTTTTTT
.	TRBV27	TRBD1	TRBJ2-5	CASSSIQGAQSSEETQYF	TGTGCCAGCAGTTCGATCCAGGGGGCTCAATCATCCGAAGAGACCCAGTACTTC
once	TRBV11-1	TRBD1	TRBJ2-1	CASSGRQGKSSLYVDNEQFF	TGTGCCAGCAGCGGTAGACAGGGGAAATCTTCCTTGTATGTTGACAATGAGCAGTTCTTC
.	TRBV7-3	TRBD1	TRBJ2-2	CASSSTGGRVGELFF	TGTGCCAGCAGTTCGACAGGGGGCCGGGTCGGGGAGCTGTTTTTT
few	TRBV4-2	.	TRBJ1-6	CASSPTGQNSPLHF	TGTGCCAGCAGCCCAACCGGGCAGAATTCACCCCTCCACTTT
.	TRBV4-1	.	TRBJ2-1	CASSQDGIRSGNEQFF	TGCGCCAGCAGCCAAGATGGGATTAGGAGTGGAAATGAGCAGTTCTTC
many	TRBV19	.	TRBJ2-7	CATPQTEPYEQYF	TGTGCCACCCCCCAGACAGAGCCGTACGAGCAGTACTTC
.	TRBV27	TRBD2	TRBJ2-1	CASGTLGLAYDHEQFF	TGTGCCAGCGGAACCCTCGGACTAGCGTACGACCATGAGCAGTTCTTC
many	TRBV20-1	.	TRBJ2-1	CSARPPRGGYNEQFF	TGCAGTGCTAGACCCCCCAGGGGTGGGTACAATGAGCAGTTCTTC
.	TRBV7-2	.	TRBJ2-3	CASSSPGSTDTQYF	TGTGCCAGCAGCTCGCCGGGGAGCACAGATACGCAGTATTTT
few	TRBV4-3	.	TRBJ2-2	CASSQGYGRGSGELFF	TGCGCCAGCAGCCAAGGATATGGTCGGGGGAGCGGGGAGCTGTTTTTT
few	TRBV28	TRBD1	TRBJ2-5	CASSRGQVETQYF	TGTGCCAGCAGCCGTGGACAGGTGGAGACCCAGTACTTC
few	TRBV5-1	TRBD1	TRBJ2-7	CASAGDRAHEQYF	TGCGCCAGCGCCGGGGACAGGGCCCACGAGCAGTACTTC
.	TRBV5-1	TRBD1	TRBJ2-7	CASSSGQINEQYF	TGCGCCAGCAGCTCGGGACAGATCAACGAGCAGTACTTC
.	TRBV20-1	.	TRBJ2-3	CSATPTIDTQYF	TGCAGTGCTACCCCGACTATAGATACGCAGTATTTT
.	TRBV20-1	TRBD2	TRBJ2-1	CSVGSREGDEQFF	TGCAGTGTGGGGTCGCGGGAGGGTGATGAGCAGTTCTTC
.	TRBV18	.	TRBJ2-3	CASSPRDGGDTQYF	TGTGCCAGCTCACCTCGGGACGGTGGAGATACGCAGTATTTT
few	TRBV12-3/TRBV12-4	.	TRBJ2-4	CASSNKAKNIQYF	TGTGCCAGCAGCAACAAGGCCAAAAACATTCAGTACTTC
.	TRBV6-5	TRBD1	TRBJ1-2	CASSYSTGGYYGYTF	TGTGCCAGCAGTTATTCGACAGGGGGTTACTATGGCTACACCTTC
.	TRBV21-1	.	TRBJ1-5	CASRKNRDRVDRNQPQHF	TGTGCCAGCAGGAAAAACCGTGACAGGGTTGATCGCAATCAGCCCCAGCATTTT
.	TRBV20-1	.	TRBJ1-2	CSARSDTPAGYGYTF	TGCAGTGCTAGATCGGACACCCCGGCGGGGTATGGCTACACCTTC
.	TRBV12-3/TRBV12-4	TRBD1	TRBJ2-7	CASTVQGAGYEQYF	TGTGCCAGCACCGTGCAGGGGGCGGGTTACGAGCAGTACTTC
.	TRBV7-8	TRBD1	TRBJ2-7	CASSSTRGPRGYEQYF	TGTGCCAGCAGCTCCACCAGGGGGCCGCGGGGCTACGAGCAGTACTTC
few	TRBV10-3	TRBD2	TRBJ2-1	CAISGTLAGGIDEQFF	TGTGCCATCAGTGGTACACTAGCGGGGGGGATCGATGAGCAGTTCTTC
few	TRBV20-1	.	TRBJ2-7	CSASTGVHEQYF	TGCAGTGCTAGTACGGGGGTCCACGAGCAGTACTTC
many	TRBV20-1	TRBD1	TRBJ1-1	CSARAGDRDTEAFF	TGCAGTGCTAGAGCCGGGGACAGGGACACTGAAGCTTTCTTT
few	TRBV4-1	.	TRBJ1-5	CASSQVTGFNQPQHF	TGCGCCAGCAGCCAAGTGACGGGTTTTAATCAGCCCCAGCATTTT
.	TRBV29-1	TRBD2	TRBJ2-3	CSVVGTSRGTDTQYF	TGCAGCGTTGTGGGGACTAGTCGGGGCACAGATACGCAGTATTTT
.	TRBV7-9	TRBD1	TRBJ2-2	CASRVQGMPGELFF	TGTGCCAGCAGGGTACAGGGGATGCCCGGGGAGCTGTTTTTT
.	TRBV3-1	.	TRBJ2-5	CASSHLGGEETQYF	TGTGCCAGCAGCCATCTCGGGGGAGAAGAGACCCAGTACTTC
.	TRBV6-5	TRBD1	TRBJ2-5	CASSYYQGDGETQYF	TGTGCCAGCAGTTATTATCAGGGGGATGGGGAGACCCAGTACTTC
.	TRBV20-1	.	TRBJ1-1	CSASTTGVRAEAFF	TGCAGTGCTAGTACTACAGGTGTTAGGGCTGAAGCTTTCTTT
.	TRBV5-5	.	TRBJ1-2	CASTLRTGYGYTF	TGTGCCAGCACCCTTCGTACAGGCTATGGCTACACCTTC
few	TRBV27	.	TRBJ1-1	CASRSAEIWNTEAFF	TGTGCCAGCAGAAGTGCCGAAATTTGGAACACTGAAGCTTTCTTT
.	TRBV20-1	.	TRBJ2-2	CSATDGPNTGELFF	TGCAGTGCTACCGACGGCCCGAACACCGGGGAGCTGTTTTTT
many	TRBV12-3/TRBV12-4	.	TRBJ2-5	CASSSDRETQYF	TGTGCCAGCAGTTCGGACCGGGAGACCCAGTACTTC
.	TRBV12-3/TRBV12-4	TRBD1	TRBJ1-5	CASSVDRGNQPQHF	TGTGCCAGCAGTGTGGACAGGGGCAATCAGCCCCAGCATTTT
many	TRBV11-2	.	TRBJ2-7	CASSLYQGSYEQYF	TGTGCCAGCAGCTTATACCAGGGGTCCTACGAGCAGTACTTC
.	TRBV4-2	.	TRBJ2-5	CASSQSVSRETQYF	TGTGCCAGCAGCCAATCGGTTAGCAGAGAGACCCAGTACTTC
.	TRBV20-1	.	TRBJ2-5	CSAPATRTETQYF	TGCAGTGCTCCTGCGACTAGAACGGAGACCCAGTACTTC
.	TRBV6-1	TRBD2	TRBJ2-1	CASSGLAWGQDEQFF	TGTGCCAGCAGCGGACTAGCATGGGGCCAAGATGAGCAGTTCTTC
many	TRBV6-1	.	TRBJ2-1	CASSPPGGYNEQFF	TGTGCCAGCAGCCCCCCAGGAGGGTACAATGAGCAGTTCTTC
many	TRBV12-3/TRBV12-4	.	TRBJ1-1	CASSQTRNTEAFF	TGTGCCAGCAGCCAGACTCGGAACACTGAAGCTTTCTTT
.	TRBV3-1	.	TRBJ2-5	CASSQWDSQYF	TGTGCCAGCAGCCAATGGGACTCCCAGTACTTC
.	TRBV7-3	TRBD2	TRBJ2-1	CASSPRTSGLSSYNEQFF	TGTGCCAGCAGCCCAAGGACTAGCGGGTTGAGCTCCTACAATGAGCAGTTCTTC